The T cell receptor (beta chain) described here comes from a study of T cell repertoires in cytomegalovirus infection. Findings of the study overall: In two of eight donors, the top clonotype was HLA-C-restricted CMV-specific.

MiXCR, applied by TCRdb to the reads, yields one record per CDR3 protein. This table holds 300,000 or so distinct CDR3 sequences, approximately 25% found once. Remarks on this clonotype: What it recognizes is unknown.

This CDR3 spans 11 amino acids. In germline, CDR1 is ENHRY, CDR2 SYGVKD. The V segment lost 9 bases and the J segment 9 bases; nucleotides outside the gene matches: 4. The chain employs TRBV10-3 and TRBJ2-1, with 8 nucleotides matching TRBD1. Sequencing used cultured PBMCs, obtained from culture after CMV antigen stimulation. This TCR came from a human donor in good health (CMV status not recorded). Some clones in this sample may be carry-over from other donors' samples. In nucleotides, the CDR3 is TGTGCCATAAGGACAGGGATTGAGCAGTTCTTC. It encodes CAIRTGIEQFF.